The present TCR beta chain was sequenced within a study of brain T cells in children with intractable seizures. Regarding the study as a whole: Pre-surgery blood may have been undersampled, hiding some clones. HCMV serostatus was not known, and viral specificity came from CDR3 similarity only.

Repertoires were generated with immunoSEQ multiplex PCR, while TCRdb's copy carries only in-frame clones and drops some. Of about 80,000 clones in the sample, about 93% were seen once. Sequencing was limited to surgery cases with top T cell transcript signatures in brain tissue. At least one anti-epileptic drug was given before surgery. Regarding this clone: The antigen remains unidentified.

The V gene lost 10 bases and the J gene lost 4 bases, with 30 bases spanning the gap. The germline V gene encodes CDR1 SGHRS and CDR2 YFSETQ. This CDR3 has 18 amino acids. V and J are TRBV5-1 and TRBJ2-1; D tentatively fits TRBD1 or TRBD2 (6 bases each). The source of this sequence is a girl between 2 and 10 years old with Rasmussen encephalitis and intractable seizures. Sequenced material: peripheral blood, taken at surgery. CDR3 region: CAPSLAGGLGLGYNEQFF. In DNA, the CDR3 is TGCGCCCCCAGCTTGGCTGGGGGGCTGGGTTTGGGGTACAATGAGCAGTTCTTC.